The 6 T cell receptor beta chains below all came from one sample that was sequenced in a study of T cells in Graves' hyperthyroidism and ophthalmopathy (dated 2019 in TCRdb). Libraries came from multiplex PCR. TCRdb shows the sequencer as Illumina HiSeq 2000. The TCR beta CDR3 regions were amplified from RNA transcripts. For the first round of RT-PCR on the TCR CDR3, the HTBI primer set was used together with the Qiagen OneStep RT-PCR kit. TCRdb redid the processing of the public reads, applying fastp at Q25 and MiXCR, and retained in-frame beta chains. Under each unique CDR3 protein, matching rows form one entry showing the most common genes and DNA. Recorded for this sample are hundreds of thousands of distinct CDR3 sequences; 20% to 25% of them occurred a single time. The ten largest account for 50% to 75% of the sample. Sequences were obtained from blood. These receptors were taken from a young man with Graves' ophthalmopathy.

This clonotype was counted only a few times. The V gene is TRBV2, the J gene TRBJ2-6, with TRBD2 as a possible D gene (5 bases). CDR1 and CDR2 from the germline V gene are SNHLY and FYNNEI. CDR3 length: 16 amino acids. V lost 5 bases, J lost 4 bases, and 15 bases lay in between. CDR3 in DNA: TGTGCCAGCAGTATAACCAAGACGGGAGGGGCCAACGTCCTGACTTTC. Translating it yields CASSITKTGGANVLTF. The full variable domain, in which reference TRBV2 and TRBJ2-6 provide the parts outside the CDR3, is EPEVTQTPSHQVTQMGQEVILRCVPISNHLYFYWYRQILGQKVEFLVSFYNNEISEKSEIFDDQFSVERPDGSNFTLKIRSTKLEDSAMYFCASSITKTGGANVLTFGAGSRLTVL.

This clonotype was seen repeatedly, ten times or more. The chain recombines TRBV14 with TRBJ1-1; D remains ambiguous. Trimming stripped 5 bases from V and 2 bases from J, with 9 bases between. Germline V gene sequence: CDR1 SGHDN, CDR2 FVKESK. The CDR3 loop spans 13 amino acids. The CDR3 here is CASSTQLNTEAFF. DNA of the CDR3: TGTGCCAGCAGCACTCAACTCAACACTGAAGCTTTCTTT.

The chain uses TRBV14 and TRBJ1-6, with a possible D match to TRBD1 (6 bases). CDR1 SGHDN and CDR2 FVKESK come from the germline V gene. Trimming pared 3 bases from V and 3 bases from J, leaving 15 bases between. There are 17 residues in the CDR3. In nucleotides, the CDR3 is TGTGCCAGCAGCCATGTGGGGGGCCGTGGCTATAATTCACCCCTCCACTTT. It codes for CASSHVGGRGYNSPLHF.

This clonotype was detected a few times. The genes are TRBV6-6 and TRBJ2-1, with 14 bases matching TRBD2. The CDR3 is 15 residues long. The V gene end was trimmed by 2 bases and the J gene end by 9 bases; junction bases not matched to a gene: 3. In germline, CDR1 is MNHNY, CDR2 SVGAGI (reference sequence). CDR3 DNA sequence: TGTGCCAGCAGTTACAAGACTAGCGGGAGGGGTGAGCAGTTCTTC. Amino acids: CASSYKTSGRGEQFF.

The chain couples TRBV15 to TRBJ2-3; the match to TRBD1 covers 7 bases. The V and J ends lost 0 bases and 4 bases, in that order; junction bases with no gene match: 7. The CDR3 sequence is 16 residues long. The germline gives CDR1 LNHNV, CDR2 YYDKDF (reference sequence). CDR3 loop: CATSRDRDSTSDTQYF. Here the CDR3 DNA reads TGTGCCACCAGCAGAGACCGGGACAGTACTTCAGATACGCAGTATTTT.

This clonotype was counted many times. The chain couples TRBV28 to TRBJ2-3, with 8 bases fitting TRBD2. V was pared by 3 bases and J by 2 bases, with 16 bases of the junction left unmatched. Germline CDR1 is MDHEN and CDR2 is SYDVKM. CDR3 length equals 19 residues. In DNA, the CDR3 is TGTGCCAGCAGTTTTCCCTGGGGAGAGCGGGAGCCGAACACAGATACGCAGTATTTT. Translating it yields CASSFPWGEREPNTDTQYF. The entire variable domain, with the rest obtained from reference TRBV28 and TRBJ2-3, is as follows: DVKVTQSSRYLVKRTGEKVFLECVQDMDHENMFWYRQDPGLGLRLIYFSYDVKMKEKGDIPEGYSVSREKKERFSLILESASTNQTSMYLCASSFPWGEREPNTDTQYFGPGTRLTVL.